The rows below give T cell receptor beta chains drawn from one sample of a study of shared clonotypes between healthy human individuals. Sequenced by immunoSEQ multiplex PCR; TCRdb stores in-frame clones only, minus some. Among a few million clones listed, roughly nine tenths were seen once. The sample comprised naive CD4+ T cells sorted from blood. The origin of the receptors is a young man in good health. Each CDR3 is given with its conserved first and last residue.

V gene	J gene	CDR3 protein
TRBV7-6	TRBJ2-1	CASSPGIAGATSYNEQFF
TRBV5-1	TRBJ2-5	CASSLGDFDKETQYF
TRBV2	TRBJ2-5	CASGRGQETQYF
TRBV28	TRBJ1-1	CASRSTDTEAFF
TRBV4-1	TRBJ2-3	CASSQLAGGTDTQYF
TRBV6-5	TRBJ1-1	CAIWGRRGWRTEAFF
TRBV7-6	TRBJ2-1	CASSLVTRQGRNNEQFF
TRBV11-2	TRBJ2-1	CASSSITGLAINEQFF
TRBV21-1	TRBJ2-2	CASSCKWGGRRTGELFF
TRBV7-2	TRBJ2-7	CASSLGRYYEQYF
TRBV2	TRBJ2-1	CASRERGVGNEQFF
TRBV5-4	TRBJ2-1	CATTQGALDEQFF
TRBV28	TRBJ2-1	CASSLSDSHNEQFF
TRBV20-1	TRBJ2-7	CSAGQVYEQYF
TRBV7-2	TRBJ2-2	CASSLLIITNTGELFF
TRBV7-9	TRBJ2-1	CASSVGQLLINEQFF
TRBV6-5	TRBJ2-3	CASSYTGPPGDTQYF
TRBV5-1	TRBJ2-2	CASSVQGANTGELFF
TRBV7-2	TRBJ1-1	CASSLGGLNTEAFF
TRBV6-6	TRBJ2-1	CASSGTGGSYNEQFF
TRBV7-8	TRBJ2-1	CASSLGPGLGFYNEQFF
TRBV6-6	TRBJ2-7	CASSRQDRVDEQYF
TRBV5-8	TRBJ2-3	CASSPGLAATDTQYF
TRBV5-1	TRBJ2-1	CASMLMGEQFF
TRBV30	TRBJ1-2	CAWSGIGYTF
TRBV7-2	TRBJ1-2	CASSLLGALYGYTF
TRBV5-1	TRBJ2-4	CASSLAPSLAKNIQYF
TRBV7-9	TRBJ2-2	CASSPVRNTGELFF
TRBV6-5	TRBJ1-6	CASSYGSDSNSPLHF
TRBV7-6	TRBJ2-3	CASSLDASGNTQYF
TRBV18	TRBJ1-2	CASSPYTTDRNYGYTF
TRBV6-1	TRBJ2-2	CASSEVGGTGELFF
TRBV10-3	TRBJ2-6	CATTSAGSGANVLTF
TRBV5-1	TRBJ1-2	CASSPGQGYYGYTF
TRBV10-3	TRBJ1-3	CAISESSPSSGNTIYF
TRBV7-9	TRBJ2-7	CASSPGRAPSYEQYF
TRBV7-2	TRBJ1-2	CASSLALDNYGYTF
TRBV5-4	TRBJ2-5	CASSLVPVGETQYF
TRBV18	TRBJ2-1	CASSPPGRGFNEQFF
TRBV10-3	TRBJ2-7	CAISEAGYEQYF
TRBV6-7	TRBJ2-1	CASSYPGWLAGSPNEQFF
TRBV5-1	TRBJ2-5	CASSSTGSLQETQYF
TRBV19	TRBJ2-2	CASSYSTSQITGELFF
TRBV6-5	TRBJ2-7	CASSRTSGPSYEQYF
TRBV21-1	TRBJ1-6	CASSKKATPGAVESPLHF
TRBV2	TRBJ2-2	CASSERGPGELFF
TRBV25-1	TRBJ2-1	CASSLRPGLADNEQFF
TRBV5-1	TRBJ2-1	CASRLAGGPLTEQFF
TRBV18	TRBJ2-1	CASSPPSGREGEQFF
TRBV9	TRBJ2-5	CASSVGGSRGGETQYF
TRBV7-9	TRBJ2-5	CASSLAGARETQYF
TRBV5-6	TRBJ2-5	CASSRVNRGSQETQYF
TRBV5-4	TRBJ2-1	CASSSLAGAPYNEQFF